One and the same sample provided the 10 T cell receptor beta chains below, sequenced in a study of cytomegalovirus exposure and HLA in healthy donors. Vbeta (60) and Jbeta (13) primers were used in the PCR. Sequencing used immunoSEQ multiplex PCR; TCRdb keeps in-frame clones, though not all of them. The sample lists approximately 180,000 clones; 70% to 80% were seen once. Sequenced material: PBMCs. The receptors shown here come from a male donor in good health and CMV-seronegative.

CDR3 DNA: TGTGCCAGCATCAGACAGCTTCGAGGTTCACCCCTCCACTTT. Protein sequence: CASIRQLRGSPLHF. This chain links TRBV6-5 with TRBJ1-6, with a possible D match to TRBD1 (5 bases). Per the germline V gene, CDR1 is MNHEY and CDR2 is SVGAGI. V gave up 7 bases and J gave up 9 bases, with 16 bases separating them. The CDR3 runs 14 residues.

V and J are TRBV28 and TRBJ2-7; tentative D call: TRBD1 (5 bases). CDR1 is MDHEN, CDR2 SYDVKM, per germline. The CDR3 spans 13 residues. Trimming took 7 bases from V and 2 from J, leaving 12 bases between them. The DNA for the CDR3 is TGTGCCAGCATGGGGCAGCCAACCTACGAGCAGTACTTC. Its translation is CASMGQPTYEQYF.

This clone has more than one count but fewer than ten. The chain links TRBV7-9 to TRBJ1-5; D gene unclear. V lost 5 bases to trimming and J lost 7 bases, with 18 bases between them. CDR1 is SEHNR and CDR2 is FQNEAQ in the germline V gene (reference sequence). The CDR3 is made up of 15 amino acids. In DNA, the CDR3 is TGTGCCAGCAGCGCCAACGGGATTCAAGCCCAGCCCCAGCATTTT. Amino acid sequence: CASSANGIQAQPQHF.

The rearrangement uses TRBV20-1 and TRBJ1-1; D not resolved. The CDR3 is made up of 11 amino acids. The germline CDR1 and CDR2 sequences are DFQATT and SNEGSKA (reference sequence). With 7 bases removed from V and 0 bases from J, the gap between germline ends came to 6 bases. This CDR3 is CSGIMNTEAFF. Here the CDR3 DNA reads TGCAGTGGTATAATGAACACTGAAGCTTTCTTT.

The chain is built from TRBV28 and TRBJ1-2; possible D gene TRBD1, 5 bases. Trimming pared 8 bases from V and 4 bases from J, leaving 14 bases between. This CDR3 contains 13 residues. Germline loops: CDR1 MDHEN, CDR2 SYDVKM. In nucleotides, the CDR3 is TGTGCCAGCGGCCGGGACTCCAGCTATGGCTACACCTTC. This codes for CASGRDSSYGYTF.

This clone was seen only a few times. The V call is TRBV4-2, the J call TRBJ1-2; D not resolved. The CDR3 sequence is 16 residues long. From germline, CDR1 is LGHNA and CDR2 YNFKEQ. Trimming took 6 bases from V and 0 from J, leaving 17 bases between them. The CDR3 loop is CASRPLELIANYGYTF. The CDR3 nucleotides read TGTGCCAGCAGACCTCTGGAGCTGATAGCTAACTATGGCTACACCTTC.

This clone has more than one count but fewer than ten. The V gene is TRBV4-2, the J gene TRBJ2-5; 8 bases are a match to TRBD1. This CDR3 comprises 18 residues. The junction had 14 bases not matched to a gene; V was cut back by 0 bases and J by 5 bases. CDR1 is LGHNA and CDR2 is YNFKEQ in the germline V gene. Here the CDR3 reads CASSQDPLLGQGLETQYF. CDR3 DNA sequence: TGTGCCAGCAGCCAAGACCCCCTCCTAGGACAGGGTCTGGAGACCCAGTACTTC.

The chain uses TRBV29-1 and TRBJ2-3; D call uncertain. V lost 6 bases, J lost 0 bases, and 16 bases lay in between. Germline CDR1 is SQVTM and CDR2 is ANQGSEA. This CDR3 has 15 residues. The CDR3 loop is CSVVFFYTSTDTQYF. Here the CDR3 DNA reads TGCAGCGTAGTTTTTTTTTATACTAGCACAGATACGCAGTATTTT.

This clone was detected only once. V and J are TRBV5-6 and TRBJ1-5, with D unresolved. V lost 6 bases and J lost 2, with 12 bases in between. The V gene's germline CDR1 is SGHDT and CDR2 YYEEEE. CDR3 size: 14 residues. The CDR3 coding sequence is TGTGCCAGCACCTCCTATAATGGCAATCAGCCCCAGCATTTT. Translated: CASTSYNGNQPQHF.

J is TRBJ1-2 and V is TRBV2, with D uncertain. Germline V lookup: CDR1 SNHLY, CDR2 FYNNEI. V lost 4 bases, J lost 1 base, and 13 bases lay in between. The CDR3 spans 15 residues. The CDR3 is CASSGQEVFNYGYTF. Here the CDR3 DNA reads TGTGCCAGCAGTGGGCAGGAAGTTTTTAACTATGGCTACACCTTC.